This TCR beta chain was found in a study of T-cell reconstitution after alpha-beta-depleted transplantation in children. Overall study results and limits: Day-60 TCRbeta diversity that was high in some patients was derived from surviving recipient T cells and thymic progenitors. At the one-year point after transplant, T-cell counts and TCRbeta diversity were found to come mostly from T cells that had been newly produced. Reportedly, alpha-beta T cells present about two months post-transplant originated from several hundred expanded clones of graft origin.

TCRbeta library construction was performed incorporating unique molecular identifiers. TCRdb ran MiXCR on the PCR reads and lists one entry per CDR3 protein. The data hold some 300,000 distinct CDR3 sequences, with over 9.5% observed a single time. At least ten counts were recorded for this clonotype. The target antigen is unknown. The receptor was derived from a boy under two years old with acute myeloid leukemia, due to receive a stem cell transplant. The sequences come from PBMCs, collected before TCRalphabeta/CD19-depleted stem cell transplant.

The CDR3 DNA is TGTGCCAGCAGTGAATGGTGGCTAGCGGGAGACGATGAGCAGTTCTTC. Its translation is CASSEWWLAGDDEQFF. The chain combines TRBV2 with TRBJ2-1, with TRBD2 matching over 10 bases. The germline CDR1 and CDR2 sequences are SNHLY and FYNNEI. The length of the CDR3 is 16 residues. Trimming at V came to 2 bases and at J to 8 bases, leaving 9 bases not matched to a gene. The full variable domain, completed using reference TRBV2 and TRBJ2-1, is EPEVTQTPSHQVTQMGQEVILRCVPISNHLYFYWYRQILGQKVEFLVSFYNNEISEKSEIFDDQFSVERPDGSNFTLKIRSTKLEDSAMYFCASSEWWLAGDDEQFFGPGTRLTVL.